Listed below are T cell receptor beta chains from one sample, sequenced in a study of CD8 T cells in Susac syndrome. TCRdb passed the immunoSEQ multiplex PCR reads through MiXCR, listing each CDR3 protein once. This table has about 73,000 distinct CDR3 sequences, less than 95% appearing once. Sample: CD8+ T cells from PBMCs. These receptors were collected from a human donor with multiple sclerosis. Each CDR3 is given with its conserved first and last residue. The D gene is left open where the match is weak.

NA	TRBV7-9	TRBJ2-3	TGTGCCAGCAGTACGGGACGGGGACCAGATACGCAGTATTTT	CASSTGRGPDTQYF
NA	TRBV11-2	TRBJ1-1	TGTGCCAGCAGCTTAGAAGCGAACACTGAAGCTTTCTTT	CASSLEANTEAFF
NA	TRBV12-3/TRBV12-4	TRBJ2-7	TGTGCCAGCAGTTTAGCGGGCAGGGGAAACGACGAGCAGTACTTC	CASSLAGRGNDEQYF
NA	TRBV9	TRBJ1-1	TGTGCCAGCAGCATCATAGACCCGGATGGGGCTGAAGCTTTCTTT	CASSIIDPDGAEAFF
NA	TRBV7-8	TRBJ2-5	TGTGCCAGCAGCTTAGTAGTGTACCAAGAGACCCAGTACTTC	CASSLVVYQETQYF
NA	TRBV20-1	TRBJ1-2	TGCAGTGCAGAGGGAGGGGGCTATGGCTACACCTTC	CSAEGGGYGYTF
NA	TRBV30	TRBJ1-1	TGTGCCTGGAGTTACAATATGAACACTGAAGCTTTCTTT	CAWSYNMNTEAFF
TRBD1	TRBV27	TRBJ2-3	TGTGCCAGCAGTAGGGACAGGGGTCATACGCAGTATTTT	CASSRDRGHTQYF
TRBD1	TRBV28	TRBJ2-2	TGTGCCAGCAAAGGACAGGGAGTGTTCACCGGGGAGCTGTTTTTT	CASKGQGVFTGELFF
NA	TRBV9	TRBJ1-1	TGTGCCAGCAGCGTCCTAGGCGCGAACACTGAAGCTTTCTTT	CASSVLGANTEAFF
NA	TRBV29-1	TRBJ2-7	TGCAGCGTTGAAGTGGGTGGGGAGCGCCTTTACGAGCAGTACTTC	CSVEVGGERLYEQYF
NA	TRBV29-1	TRBJ2-1	TGCAGCGTTGAAGAGTCGGCACCGGGGAAGTTCTTC	CSVEESAPGKFF
NA	TRBV30	TRBJ2-7	TGTGCCTGGAGTGGATACTCAGGGAAGTCGGACGAGCAGTACTTC	CAWSGYSGKSDEQYF